Below are 14 T cell receptor beta chains sequenced from a single sample in a study of T cells in Graves' hyperthyroidism and ophthalmopathy. TCR beta CDR3 regions were amplified from RNA. The study used the HTBI primer set for a first-round RT-PCR of the TCR CDR3. TCRdb passed the multiplex PCR reads through MiXCR, listing each CDR3 protein once. Here the sample spans about 590,000 distinct CDR3 sequences, 14% being singletons. Sequencing was done on a sample of blood. These receptor sequences come from a young woman with Graves' ophthalmopathy.

This clonotype has at least ten counts. The chain has TRBV5-5 and TRBJ1-1; possibly TRBD1 for D (6 bases). CDR3 length: 14 amino acids. The V gene's germline CDR1 is SGHKS and CDR2 YYEKEE (reference sequence). Trimming pared 4 bases from V and 4 bases from J, leaving 14 bases between. Written as DNA, the CDR3 is TGTGCCAGCAGCATGGGGGCGCAGAGCACTGAAGCTTTCTTT. This encodes CASSMGAQSTEAFF.

V is TRBV4-2 and J is TRBJ2-7, with D tentatively TRBD2 (5 bases). The germline gives CDR1 LGHNA, CDR2 YNFKEQ. CDR3 length equals 16 residues. V was trimmed by 0 bases and J by 4 bases, leaving 16 bases between them. Here the CDR3 DNA reads TGTGCCAGCAGCCAAGATCTTGAACGAGGGTTTTACGAGCAGTACTTC. Translating gives CASSQDLERGFYEQYF.

In its sample, this clonotype was seen many times. This chain joins TRBV18 and TRBJ2-2, with TRBD2 matching 10 bases. V was pared by 3 bases and J by 3 bases, with 4 bases of the junction left unmatched. Germline V gives CDR1 KGHSH, CDR2 LQKENI. CDR3 length: 16 amino acids. The CDR3 loop is CASSPLAGVDTGELFF. CDR3 DNA sequence: TGTGCCAGCTCACCCCTAGCGGGAGTCGACACCGGGGAGCTGTTTTTT.

This clonotype was observed a handful of times. The gene calls are TRBV6-1 and TRBJ1-2; D perhaps matches TRBD1 (6 bases). Germline CDR1 is MNHNS and CDR2 is SASEGT. Trimming removed 6 bases at V and 6 bases at J, with 11 bases between. The CDR3 is 12 amino acids. CDR3 residues: CASRYRVDGYTF. The CDR3 DNA reads TGTGCCAGCAGATACAGGGTCGATGGCTACACCTTC.

There are many counts of this clonotype. V and J are TRBV12-3 or TRBV12-4 and TRBJ2-5; D perhaps matches TRBD2 (5 bases). This CDR3 has 12 residues. V dropped 2 bases and J dropped 7 bases, with 8 bases sitting between them. The CDR3 region is CASSLMGRTQYF. The CDR3 DNA follows: TGTGCCAGCAGTTTAATGGGGAGGACCCAGTACTTC.

V and J are TRBV5-1 and TRBJ2-7; TRBD2 matches 9 bases. CDR1 is SGHRS and CDR2 is YFSETQ in the germline V gene. The CDR3 extends over 13 amino acids. J gave up 4 bases and V 7 bases, and 6 bases lay outside the gene matches. The DNA of the CDR3 is TGCGCCAGCGGACCGGGACTAGCATACGAGCAGTACTTC. Translated, it gives CASGPGLAYEQYF.

In the case of this clonotype: Being one base from a much bigger clone, this may be a read error. The chain uses TRBV28 and TRBJ1-1; D might be TRBD1 (5 bases). The germline gives CDR1 MDHEN, CDR2 SYDVKM. This CDR3 contains 14 residues. The CDR3 coding sequence is TGTGCCAGCAGGCCGGGACGGCAGAACACTGAAGCTCTCTTT. Residues: CASRPGRQNTEALF.

The chain links TRBV28 to TRBJ2-1; TRBD2 aligns across 13 bases. The CDR3 covers 18 residues. Trimming at V came to 4 bases and at J to 6 bases, leaving 12 bases not matched to a gene. CDR1 and CDR2 from the germline V gene are MDHEN and SYDVKM. CDR3 in amino acids: CASSSWTSGRSAPNEQFF. The CDR3, as DNA: TGTGCCAGCAGTTCCTGGACTAGCGGGAGATCGGCCCCCAATGAGCAGTTCTTC.

Ten or more counts support this clonotype. The V gene is TRBV5-8, the J gene TRBJ1-2; D unresolved. The length of the CDR3 is 16 residues. Germline V gene data show CDR1 as SGHTS and CDR2 as YDEGEE. The germline V and J ends were trimmed by 2 bases and 2 bases, with 16 bases remaining between them. The CDR3, as DNA: TGTGCCAGCAGCTTAACGAGGTTCGGCATGAACTATGGCTACACCTTC. Its translation: CASSLTRFGMNYGYTF.

This clonotype has a count of ten or more. The chain couples TRBV7-2 to TRBJ2-7; TRBD1 matches at 8 bases. The length of the CDR3 is 14 residues. The germline V gene encodes CDR1 SGHTA and CDR2 FQGNSA. The junction had 4 bases not matched to a gene; V was cut back by 3 bases and J by 3 bases. DNA of the CDR3: TGTGCCAGCAGCTTTCGGGACAGGTACTACGAGCAGTACTTC. Encoded protein: CASSFRDRYYEQYF.

This clonotype was seen a few times. J is TRBJ2-1 and V is TRBV6-4, with D perhaps being TRBD1 or TRBD2 (5 bases each). In germline, CDR1 is MRHNA, CDR2 SNTAGT. The CDR3 extends over 15 amino acids. The ends were cut back, 2 bases at V and 8 bases at J, with 16 bases in the middle. CDR3 protein: CASSDHMGVLDEQFF. For the CDR3, the DNA is TGTGCCAGCAGTGACCACATGGGGGTTCTGGATGAGCAGTTCTTC.

This chain uses TRBV11-2 with TRBJ2-1, with 13 bases identical to TRBD2. Per germline, CDR1 SGHAT and CDR2 FQNNGV. V trimming: 5 bases; J trimming: 10 bases; junction bases outside the gene matches: 11. The length of the CDR3 is 16 residues. As DNA, the CDR3 is TGTGCCAGCAGCCCGAGGACTAGCGGGAGTTTCGTGGAGCAGTTCTTC. Amino acids: CASSPRTSGSFVEQFF.

The V call is TRBV4-3, the J call TRBJ2-7; D could derive from TRBD1 or TRBD2 (5 bases each). Germline CDR1 is LGHNA and CDR2 is YSLEER. Trimming took off 2 bases at V and 0 bases at J, with 17 bases between the two ends. The CDR3 is 17 amino acids. CDR3 in amino acids: CASSQNQGRGSSYEQYF. CDR3 sequence (DNA): TGCGCCAGCAGCCAAAACCAGGGCCGAGGGTCCTCCTACGAGCAGTACTTC.

In this sample, this clonotype turned up a few times. This chain uses TRBV29-1 with TRBJ2-7, with 9 bases lining up with TRBD1. V lost 6 bases to trimming and J lost 2 bases; unmatched junction nucleotides: 8. In germline, CDR1 is SQVTM, CDR2 ANQGSEA. This CDR3 has 14 residues. The CDR3 coding sequence is TGCAGCGTGACCCCACAGGGGGCTACCTACGAGCAGTACTTC. Residues: CSVTPQGATYEQYF.